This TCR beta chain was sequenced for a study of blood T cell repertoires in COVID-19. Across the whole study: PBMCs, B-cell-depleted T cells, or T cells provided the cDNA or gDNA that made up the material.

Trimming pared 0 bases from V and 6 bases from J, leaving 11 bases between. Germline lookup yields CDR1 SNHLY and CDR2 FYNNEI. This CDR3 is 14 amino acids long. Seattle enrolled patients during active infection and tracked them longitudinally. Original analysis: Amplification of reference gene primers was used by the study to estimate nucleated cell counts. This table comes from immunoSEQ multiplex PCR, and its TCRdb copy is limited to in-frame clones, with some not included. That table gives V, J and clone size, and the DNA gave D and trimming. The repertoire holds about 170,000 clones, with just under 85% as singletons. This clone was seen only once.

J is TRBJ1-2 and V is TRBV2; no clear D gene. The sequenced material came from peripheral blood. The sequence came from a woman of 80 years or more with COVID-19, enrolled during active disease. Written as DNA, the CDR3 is TGTGCCAGCAGTGAAGCGCTGAGGGTGGATGGCTACACCTTC. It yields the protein CASSEALRVDGYTF.